The sequence of this TCR beta chain was determined in a study of human T cells and chemical hapten exposure (dated by TCRdb to the early 2020s). Broadly, across the study: For sensitization, 2% DPC in acetone was applied to a roughly 2 cm by roughly 2 cm area of upper inner arm skin. Patients additionally received weekly therapeutic DPC doses to the scalp throughout the roughly 24-week study period. Patch testing was performed on the upper back with Finn chambers containing 0.01% DPC, and the patch tests were scored after 6 days according to International Contact Dermatitis Research Group standards. The patient cohort, mostly female, included alopecia areata with under or over 50% scalp involvement, alopecia totalis and alopecia universalis. Libraries were pooled for sequencing, and per-sample TCR yields varied mainly because of small differences in library volumes within the pool. In alopecia patients, the study followed how the peripheral blood TCR repertoire changed in vivo over primary and secondary sensitization to diphenylcyclopropenone (DPC), a hapten. Blood was sampled from patients pre-sensitization (week 0) and at 2, 6 and about 24 weeks after DPC sensitization. For TCR sequencing, blood came from 25 to 35 alopecia patients at anywhere from one to four time points (pre-sensitization, 2, 6 and 24 weeks).

Library preparation was by RACE. For sequencing, a NextSeq 500 was employed. During library preparation, unique molecular identifiers were attached to individual cDNA molecules so that TCRs could be counted in a quantitative, reproducible way. For every blood RNA sample, sequencing covered both the TCR alpha and TCR beta chains. The source study handled its data this way. Samples had a median of around 92,000 TCRs, with a range from about 23,224 to 690,600. The Decombinator software suite was used to annotate the V, J and CDR3 of the TCR reads. For the PS versus PT1 abundance plots, all samples were subsampled to the same number of TCRs (28,000). Expanded TCRs were defined as absent before sensitization and observed at least eight times at the 2-week time point. Clones were called with MiXCR by TCRdb after fastp trimmed the public reads at Q25, and only in-frame beta chains were retained. Every entry covers one CDR3 protein and lists the most common genes and DNA from its rows. The V and J calls follow TCRdb's processing rather than the paper's. This sample holds more than 70,000 distinct CDR3 sequences; about 11% were observed only once. Jointly, the top ten make up more than 1% of the sample.

Study-level results and caveats: No change with DPC sensitization was found in the number of TCRs above 1 in 1000 frequency, and no evidence of global repertoire structure alterations was found. Patch test score was positively correlated with the number of PT1 expanded TCRs, with significance at thresholds 8, 16 and 32 but not at 4. Repeated subsampling changed both the strength of the expansion versus patch-test correlation and the threshold at which the correlation became significant. All patients had alopecia, a presumed autoimmune disease, so their immune response might differ from that of healthy individuals. Compared with pre-sensitization or healthy control sets, expanded TCRs formed significantly more large CDR3 similarity clusters, which is consistent with antigen-driven responses.

This clonotype has a handful of counts. No antigen is known for it. Per-base quality was not reported, and no clone a single base away is much larger than it. CDR1 SGHDT and CDR2 YYEEEE were looked up in the germline V gene. The CDR3 covers 14 residues, taking in both the cysteine and the phenylalanine. Only the CDR3 part of the read is kept: 42 bases, read in frame from the first base. At the junction V is shortened by 2 bases and J by 3 bases; bases outside the gene matches: 4. This specimen's time point label, interpreted: patch test 3, about 24 weeks after DPC sensitization. Reading the label with the study, this specimen's treatment or condition is: therapeutic diphenylcyclopropenone sensitization with weekly scalp DPC. At every patch-test visit, the blood draw took place before the patch test was put on. To be eligible, patients had to be aged 18 to 70, diagnosed with alopecia and judged suitable for DPC therapy, while pregnant patients were excluded. Total RNA was extracted from unfractionated whole blood that had been collected in Tempus Blood RNA tubes.

The source was whole blood, collected in connection with sensitization to the hapten diphenylcyclopropenone (DPC). The receptor's source is a woman in her twenties or thirties with alopecia areata. Some clones in this sample may be carry-over from other donors' samples. The rearrangement joined TRBV5-6 to TRBJ1-2; 7 central nucleotides agree with TRBD1. The CDR3 corresponds to CASSLKGADYGYTF. The DNA sequence follows: TGTGCCAGCAGCTTAAAGGGGGCGGACTATGGCTACACCTTC.